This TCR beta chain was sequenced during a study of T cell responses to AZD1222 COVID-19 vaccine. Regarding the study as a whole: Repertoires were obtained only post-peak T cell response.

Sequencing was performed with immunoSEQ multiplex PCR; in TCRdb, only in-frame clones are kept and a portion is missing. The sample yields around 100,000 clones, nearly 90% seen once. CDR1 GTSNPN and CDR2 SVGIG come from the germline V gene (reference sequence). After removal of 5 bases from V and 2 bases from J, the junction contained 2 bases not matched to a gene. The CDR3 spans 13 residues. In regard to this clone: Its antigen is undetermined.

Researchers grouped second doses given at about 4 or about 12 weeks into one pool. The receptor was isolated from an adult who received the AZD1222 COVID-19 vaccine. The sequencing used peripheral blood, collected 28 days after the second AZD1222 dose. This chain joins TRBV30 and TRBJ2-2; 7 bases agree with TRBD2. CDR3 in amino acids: CAWAGANTGELFF. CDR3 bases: TGTGCCTGGGCGGGAGCCAACACCGGGGAGCTGTTTTTT.